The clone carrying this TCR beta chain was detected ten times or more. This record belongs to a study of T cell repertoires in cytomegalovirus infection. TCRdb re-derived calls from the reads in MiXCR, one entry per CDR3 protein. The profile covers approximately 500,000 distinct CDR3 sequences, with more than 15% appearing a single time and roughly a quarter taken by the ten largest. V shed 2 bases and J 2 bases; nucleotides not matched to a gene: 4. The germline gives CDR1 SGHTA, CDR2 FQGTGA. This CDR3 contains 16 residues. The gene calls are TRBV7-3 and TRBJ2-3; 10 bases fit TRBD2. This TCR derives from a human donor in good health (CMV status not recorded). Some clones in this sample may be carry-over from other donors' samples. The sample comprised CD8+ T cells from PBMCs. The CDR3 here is CASSLVTSGTTDTQYF. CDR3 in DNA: TGTGCCAGCAGCTTAGTCACTAGCGGGACCACAGATACGCAGTATTTT.